The clone carrying this T cell receptor (beta chain) turned up a few times. The antigen is undetermined. This may come from a read error, since a much larger clone is one base off. Time point of the sample: newly diagnosed GD, antithyroid drugs for less than 3 months. RNA isolated from PBMCs was used to make the TCR library. Graves' disease diagnoses used American Thyroid Association guidelines. Construction of TCR beta libraries relied on iRepertoire HTBI primers and on Arm-PCR targeting CDR3 regions. TCRdb passed the multiplex PCR reads through MiXCR, listing each CDR3 protein once. The sample carries hundreds of thousands of distinct CDR3 sequences, about a sixth recorded once. This sample is drawn from a study of regulatory T cells in long-lasting Graves disease. In the study overall: Patients with new Graves' disease had used antithyroid drugs below 3 months. Study findings and constraints: The small sample size may have reduced accuracy. Repertoires from persistent disease leaned toward TRBV28, TRBJ1-2 and TRBJ2-5.

Trimming shortened V by 4 bases and J by 6 bases, and 13 bases separated the two germline ends. The V gene's germline CDR1 is SGHRS and CDR2 YFSETQ. The CDR3 consists of 13 residues. The V call is TRBV5-1, the J call TRBJ1-1; D might be TRBD1 (5 bases). The receptor comes from a female donor with Graves disease. The sample was peripheral blood mononuclear cells (PBMCs), taken at new diagnosis, from a patient treated with antithyroid drugs. CDR3 loop: CASSRPDSAEAFF. The CDR3, as DNA: TGCGCCAGCAGCCGGCCCGACAGCGCTGAAGCTTTCTTT. The full variable domain, its missing parts supplied by reference TRBV5-1 and TRBJ1-1, is KAGVTQTPRYLIKTRGQQVTLSCSPISGHRSVSWYQQTPGQGLQFLFEYFSETQRNKGNFPGRFSGRQFSNSRSEMNVSTLELGDSALYLCASSRPDSAEAFFGQGTRLTVV.